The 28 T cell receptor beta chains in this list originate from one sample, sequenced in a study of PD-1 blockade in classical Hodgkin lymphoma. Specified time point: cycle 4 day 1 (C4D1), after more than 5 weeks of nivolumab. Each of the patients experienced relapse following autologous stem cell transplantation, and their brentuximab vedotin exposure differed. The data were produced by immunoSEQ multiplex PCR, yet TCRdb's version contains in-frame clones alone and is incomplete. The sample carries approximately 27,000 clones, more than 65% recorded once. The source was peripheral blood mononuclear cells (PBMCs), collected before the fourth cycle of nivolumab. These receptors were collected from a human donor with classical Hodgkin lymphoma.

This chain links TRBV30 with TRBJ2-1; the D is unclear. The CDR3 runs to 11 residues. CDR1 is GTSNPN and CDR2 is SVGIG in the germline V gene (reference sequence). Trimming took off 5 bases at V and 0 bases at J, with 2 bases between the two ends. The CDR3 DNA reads TGTGCCTGGGACTCCTACAATGAGCAGTTCTTC. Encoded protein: CAWDSYNEQFF.

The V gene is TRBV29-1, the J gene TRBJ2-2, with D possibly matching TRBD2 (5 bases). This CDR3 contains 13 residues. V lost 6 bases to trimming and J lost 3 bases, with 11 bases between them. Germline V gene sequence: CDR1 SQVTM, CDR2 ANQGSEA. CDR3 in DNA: TGCAGCGTCCACCCGGAGGACACCGGGGAGCTGTTTTTT. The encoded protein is CSVHPEDTGELFF.

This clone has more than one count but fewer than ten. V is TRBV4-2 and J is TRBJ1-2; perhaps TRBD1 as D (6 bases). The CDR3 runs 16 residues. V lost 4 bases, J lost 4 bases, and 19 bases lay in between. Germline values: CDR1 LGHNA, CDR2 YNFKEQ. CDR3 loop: CASSPGGQGDFYGYTF. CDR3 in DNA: TGTGCCAGCAGCCCCGGGGGGCAGGGAGACTTCTATGGCTACACCTTC.

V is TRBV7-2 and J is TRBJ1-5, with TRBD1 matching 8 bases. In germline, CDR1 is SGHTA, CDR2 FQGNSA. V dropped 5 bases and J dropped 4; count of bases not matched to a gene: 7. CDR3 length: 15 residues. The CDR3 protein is CASSPEDRANQPQHF. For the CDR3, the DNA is TGTGCCAGCAGCCCGGAGGACAGGGCAAATCAGCCCCAGCATTTT.

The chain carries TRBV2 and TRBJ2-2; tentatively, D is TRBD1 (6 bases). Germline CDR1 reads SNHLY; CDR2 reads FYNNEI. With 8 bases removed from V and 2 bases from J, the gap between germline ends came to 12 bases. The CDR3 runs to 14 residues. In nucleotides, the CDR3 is TGTGCCAGCCGATACAGGGCCAACACCGGGGAGCTGTTTTTT. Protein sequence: CASRYRANTGELFF.

CDR3 DNA sequence: TGTGCCAGCAGCTTAGACGAGGAACAGGGCAGGCGGGAGCAGTTCTTC. Amino acids: CASSLDEEQGRREQFF. This chain links TRBV7-2 with TRBJ2-1; perhaps TRBD1 as D (6 bases). V lost 1 base to trimming and J lost 10 bases, with 20 bases between them. The germline CDR1 and CDR2 sequences are SGHTA and FQGNSA. The CDR3 is 16 amino acids.

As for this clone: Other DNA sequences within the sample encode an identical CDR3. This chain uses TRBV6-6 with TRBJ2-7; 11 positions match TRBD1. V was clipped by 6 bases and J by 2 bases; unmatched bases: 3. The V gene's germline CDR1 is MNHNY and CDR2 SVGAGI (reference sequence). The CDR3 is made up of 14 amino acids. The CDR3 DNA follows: TGTGCCAGCAGGCCGGGACAGGGGGCCTACGAGCAGTACTTC. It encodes CASRPGQGAYEQYF.

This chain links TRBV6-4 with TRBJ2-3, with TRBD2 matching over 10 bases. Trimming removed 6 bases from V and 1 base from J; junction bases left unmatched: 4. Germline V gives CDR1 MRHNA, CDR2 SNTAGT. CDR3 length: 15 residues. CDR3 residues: CASSVAGGGTDTQYF. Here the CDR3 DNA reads TGTGCCAGCAGCGTAGCGGGGGGAGGCACAGATACGCAGTATTTT.

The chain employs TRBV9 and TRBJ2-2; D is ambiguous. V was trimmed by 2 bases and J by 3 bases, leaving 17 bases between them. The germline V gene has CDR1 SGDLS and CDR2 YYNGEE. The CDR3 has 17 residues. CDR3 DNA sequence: TGTGCCAGCAGCGTGGCGGATGTGAGGTCACACACCGGGGAGCTGTTTTTT. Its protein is CASSVADVRSHTGELFF.

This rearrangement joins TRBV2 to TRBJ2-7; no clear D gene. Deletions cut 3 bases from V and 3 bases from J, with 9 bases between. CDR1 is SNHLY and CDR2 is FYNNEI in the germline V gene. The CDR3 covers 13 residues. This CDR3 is CASSDRMDYEQYF. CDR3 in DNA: TGTGCCAGCAGTGATCGGATGGACTACGAGCAGTACTTC.

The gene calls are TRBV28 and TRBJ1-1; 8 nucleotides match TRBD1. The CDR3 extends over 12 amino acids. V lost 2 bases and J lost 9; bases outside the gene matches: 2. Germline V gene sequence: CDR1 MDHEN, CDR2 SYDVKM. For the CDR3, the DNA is TGTGCCAGCAGTTTAGGACAGGGTAAAGCTTTCTTT. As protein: CASSLGQGKAFF.

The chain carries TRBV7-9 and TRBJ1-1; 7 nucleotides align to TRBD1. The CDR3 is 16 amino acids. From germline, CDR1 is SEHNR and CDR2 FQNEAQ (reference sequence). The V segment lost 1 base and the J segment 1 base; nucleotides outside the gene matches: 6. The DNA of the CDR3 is TGTGCCAGCAGCTTAGGTCAAACAGGGGCGAACACTGAAGCTTTCTTT. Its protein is CASSLGQTGANTEAFF.

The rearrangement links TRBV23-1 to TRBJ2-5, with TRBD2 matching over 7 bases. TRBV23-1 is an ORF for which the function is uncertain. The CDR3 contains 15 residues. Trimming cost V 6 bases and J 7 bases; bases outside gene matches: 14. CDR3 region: CASSQGEGRFGTQYF. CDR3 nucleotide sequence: TGCGCCAGCAGCCAAGGGGAGGGGAGATTCGGGACCCAGTACTTC.

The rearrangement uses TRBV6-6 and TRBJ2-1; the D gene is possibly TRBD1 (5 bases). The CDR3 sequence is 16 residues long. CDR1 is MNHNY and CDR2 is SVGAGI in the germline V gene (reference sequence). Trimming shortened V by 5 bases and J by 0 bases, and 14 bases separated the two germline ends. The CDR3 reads CASSRYRPSSYNEQFF. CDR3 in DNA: TGTGCCAGCAGTCGGTACAGGCCCAGCTCCTACAATGAGCAGTTCTTC.

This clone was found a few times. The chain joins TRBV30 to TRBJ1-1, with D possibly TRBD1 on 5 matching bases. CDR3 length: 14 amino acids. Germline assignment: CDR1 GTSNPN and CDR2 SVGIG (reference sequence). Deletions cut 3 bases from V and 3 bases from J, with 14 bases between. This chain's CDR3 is CAWREGGGYTEAFF. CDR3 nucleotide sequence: TGTGCCTGGAGAGAGGGTGGGGGATACACTGAAGCTTTCTTT.

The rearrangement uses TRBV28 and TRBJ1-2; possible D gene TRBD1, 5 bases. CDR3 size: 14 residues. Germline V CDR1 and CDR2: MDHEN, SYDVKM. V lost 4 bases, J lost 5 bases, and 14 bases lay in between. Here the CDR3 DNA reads TGTGCCAGCAGTTACGCGCTCGGGGGGTATGGCTACACCTTC. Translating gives CASSYALGGYGYTF.

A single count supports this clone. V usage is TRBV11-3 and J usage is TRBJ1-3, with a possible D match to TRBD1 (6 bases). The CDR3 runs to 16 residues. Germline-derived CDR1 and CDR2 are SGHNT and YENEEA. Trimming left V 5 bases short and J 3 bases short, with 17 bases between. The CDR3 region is CASSPGGTSHGNTIYF. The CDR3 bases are TGTGCCAGCAGCCCAGGTGGGACATCCCATGGAAACACCATATATTTT.

CDR3 sequence reads: CASSLAGSTDTQYF. The CDR3 DNA is TGTGCCAGCAGCTTAGCAGGAAGCACAGATACGCAGTATTTT. The gene calls are TRBV7-9 and TRBJ2-3; no clear D gene. This CDR3 has 14 residues. The germline V and J ends were trimmed by 0 bases and 0 bases, with 4 bases remaining between them. Germline V gene sequence: CDR1 SEHNR, CDR2 FQNEAQ (reference sequence).

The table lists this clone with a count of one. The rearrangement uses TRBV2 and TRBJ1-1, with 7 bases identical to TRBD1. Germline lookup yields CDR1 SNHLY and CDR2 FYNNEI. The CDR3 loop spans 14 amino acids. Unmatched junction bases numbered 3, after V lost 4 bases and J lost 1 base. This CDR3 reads CASSGDRSNTEAFF. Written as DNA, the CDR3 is TGTGCCAGCAGTGGGGACAGATCGAACACTGAAGCTTTCTTT. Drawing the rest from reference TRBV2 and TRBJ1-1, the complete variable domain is EPEVTQTPSHQVTQMGQEVILRCVPISNHLYFYWYRQILGQKVEFLVSFYNNEISEKSEIFDDQFSVERPDGSNFTLKIRSTKLEDSAMYFCASSGDRSNTEAFFGQGTRLTVV.

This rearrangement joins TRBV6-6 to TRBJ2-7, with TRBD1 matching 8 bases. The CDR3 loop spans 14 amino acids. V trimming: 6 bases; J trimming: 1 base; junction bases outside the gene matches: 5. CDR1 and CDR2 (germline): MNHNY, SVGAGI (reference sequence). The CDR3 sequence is CASRGRDRSYEQYF. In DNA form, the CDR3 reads TGTGCCAGCAGGGGCCGGGACAGGTCCTACGAGCAGTACTTC.

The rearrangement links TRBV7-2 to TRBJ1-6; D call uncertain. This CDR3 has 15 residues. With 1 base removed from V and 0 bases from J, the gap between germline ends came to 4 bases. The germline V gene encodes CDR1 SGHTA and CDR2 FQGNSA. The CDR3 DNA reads TGTGCCAGCAGCTTAGTTGCCTCCTATAATTCACCCCTCCACTTT. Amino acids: CASSLVASYNSPLHF. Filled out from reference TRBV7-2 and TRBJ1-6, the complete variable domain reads GAGVSQSPSNKVTEKGKDVELRCDPISGHTALYWYRQSLGQGLEFLIYFQGNSAPDKSGLPSDRFSAERTGGSVSTLTIQRTQQEDSAVYLCASSLVASYNSPLHFGNGTRLTVT.

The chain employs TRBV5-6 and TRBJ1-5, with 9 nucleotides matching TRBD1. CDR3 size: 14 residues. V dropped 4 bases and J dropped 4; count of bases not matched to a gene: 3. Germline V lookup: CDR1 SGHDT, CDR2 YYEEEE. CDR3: CASSPDRGNQPQHF. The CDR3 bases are TGTGCCAGCAGCCCCGACAGGGGGAATCAGCCCCAGCATTTT.

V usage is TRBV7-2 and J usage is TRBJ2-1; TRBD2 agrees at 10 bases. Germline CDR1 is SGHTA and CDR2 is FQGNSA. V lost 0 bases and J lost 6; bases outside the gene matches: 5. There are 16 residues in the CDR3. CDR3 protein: CASSLAPSGGPNEQFF. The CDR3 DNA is TGTGCCAGCAGCTTAGCCCCTAGCGGGGGCCCCAATGAGCAGTTCTTC.

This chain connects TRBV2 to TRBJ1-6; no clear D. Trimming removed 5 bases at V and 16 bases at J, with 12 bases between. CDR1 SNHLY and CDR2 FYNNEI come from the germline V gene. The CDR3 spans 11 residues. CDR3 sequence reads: CASSLRVQLHF. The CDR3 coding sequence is TGTGCCAGCAGTCTCCGGGTCCAACTCCACTTT. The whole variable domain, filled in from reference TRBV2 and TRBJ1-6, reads EPEVTQTPSHQVTQMGQEVILRCVPISNHLYFYWYRQILGQKVEFLVSFYNNEISEKSEIFDDQFSVERPDGSNFTLKIRSTKLEDSAMYFCASSLRVQLHFGNGTRLTVT.

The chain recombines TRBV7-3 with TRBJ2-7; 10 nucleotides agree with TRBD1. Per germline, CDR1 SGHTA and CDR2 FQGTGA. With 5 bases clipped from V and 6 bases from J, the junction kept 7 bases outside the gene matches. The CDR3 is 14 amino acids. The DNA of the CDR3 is TGTGCCAGCAGCCCGGGACAGGGGTCGTCCGAGCAGTACTTC. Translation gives CASSPGQGSSEQYF.

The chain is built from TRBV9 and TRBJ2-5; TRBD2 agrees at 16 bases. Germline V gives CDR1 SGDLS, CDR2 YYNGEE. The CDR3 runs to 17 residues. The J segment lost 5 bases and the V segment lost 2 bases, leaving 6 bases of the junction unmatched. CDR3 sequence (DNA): TGTGCCAGCAGCGTCGGGACTAGCGGGGGGGCATGGGAGACCCAGTACTTC. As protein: CASSVGTSGGAWETQYF.

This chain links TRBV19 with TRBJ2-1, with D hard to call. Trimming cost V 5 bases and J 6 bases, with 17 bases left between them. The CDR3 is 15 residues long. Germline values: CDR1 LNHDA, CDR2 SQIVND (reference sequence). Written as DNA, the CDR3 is TGTGCCAGTAGTGCCGGTGGCCCCAAGGTCAATGAGCAGTTCTTC. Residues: CASSAGGPKVNEQFF.

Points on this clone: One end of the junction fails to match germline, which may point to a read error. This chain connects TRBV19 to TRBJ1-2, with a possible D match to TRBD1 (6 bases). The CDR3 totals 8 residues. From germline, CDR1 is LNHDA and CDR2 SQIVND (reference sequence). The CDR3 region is CARQGSHF. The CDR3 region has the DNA TGTGCCAGACAGGGTTCCCACTTC.